These T cell receptor beta chains were read from a single sample in a study of blood T cell repertoires in COVID-19. Here immunoSEQ multiplex PCR was the method, and the copy in TCRdb shows in-frame clones only, minus some. The sample lists 60,000 to 100,000 clones, roughly 90% occurring once. The sample comprised peripheral blood. These receptors were obtained from a man aged 50 to 60 with active COVID-19. CDR3s include the opening cysteine and the closing phenylalanine or tryptophan. The D gene is left open where the match is weak. Clone size, where shown, is once, few, many, or a class for clones that have expanded.

D,V,J,size,CDR3,DNA
-,TRBV19,TRBJ2-7,-,CASSNPGHHYEQYF,TGTGCCAGTAGTAACCCGGGACACCACTACGAGCAGTACTTC
TRBD1,TRBV10-1,TRBJ1-1,-,CASSNVGQGGTEAFF,TGCGCCAGCAGCAACGTCGGACAGGGTGGGACTGAAGCTTTCTTT
-,TRBV7-3,TRBJ1-1,-,CASSPGSQNTEAFF,TGTGCCAGCAGCCCAGGGTCTCAAAACACTGAAGCTTTCTTT
-,TRBV6-5,TRBJ1-3,few,CASTGSGNTIYF,TGTGCCAGTACAGGGTCCGGAAACACCATATATTTT
-,TRBV27,TRBJ2-5,few,CASSQVPQGRSETQYF,TGTGCCAGCTCACAAGTCCCCCAGGGAAGGTCAGAGACCCAGTACTTC
TRBD1,TRBV29-1,TRBJ1-1,once,CSAGQGRSTEAFF,TGCAGCGCTGGACAGGGGAGGAGCACTGAAGCTTTCTTT
-,TRBV6-5,TRBJ1-1,-,CASSYRQRHEAFF,TGTGCCAGCAGTTACAGACAAAGGCATGAAGCTTTCTTT
TRBD1,TRBV29-1,TRBJ1-2,-,CSVEDRYTNNRDRVNRDYGYTF,TGCAGCGTTGAAGATCGGTATACGAATAACCGGGACAGGGTCAACCGGGACTATGGCTACACCTTC
-,TRBV12-5,TRBJ1-4,once,CASGRGQLNEKLFF,TGTGCTAGTGGTCGTGGACAGCTTAATGAAAAACTGTTTTTT
TRBD1,TRBV7-9,TRBJ1-6,few,CASSSSDRWDSPLHF,TGTGCCAGCAGCTCTTCGGACAGGTGGGATTCACCCCTCCACTTT
-,TRBV11-2,TRBJ1-2,-,CASSFFRGSDGYTF,TGTGCCAGCAGCTTCTTCAGGGGATCGGATGGCTACACCTTC
TRBD1,TRBV9,TRBJ1-1,-,CASSVGADRGLSAFF,TGTGCCAGCAGCGTGGGAGCGGACAGGGGGCTCTCAGCTTTCTTT
-,TRBV9,TRBJ1-3,-,CASSVEATGLGNTIYF,TGTGCCAGCAGCGTAGAGGCTACGGGACTCGGAAACACCATATATTTT
-,TRBV3-1/TRBV3-2,TRBJ1-1,-,CASSQADRSTEAFF,TGTGCCAGCAGCCAAGCCGACAGGTCTACTGAAGCTTTCTTT
-,TRBV28,TRBJ2-5,-,CASSLYSGAGQETQYF,TGTGCCAGCAGTTTATACTCGGGAGCCGGCCAAGAGACCCAGTACTTC
-,TRBV28,TRBJ1-5,-,CASSLAGAASNQPQHF,TGTGCCAGCAGTTTAGCAGGGGCCGCCTCTAATCAGCCCCAGCATTTT
-,TRBV6-5,TRBJ2-7,once,CASSSGTPTGEQYF,TGTGCCAGCAGCTCCGGGACTCCCACGGGGGAGCAGTACTTC
TRBD1,TRBV9,TRBJ2-5,-,CASSLRDRRETQYF,TGTGCCAGCAGTCTCCGGGACAGGAGGGAGACCCAGTACTTC
-,TRBV12-3/TRBV12-4,TRBJ1-5,-,CASSLEGGPQHF,TGTGCCAGCAGTTTAGAAGGGGGGCCCCAGCATTTT
TRBD2,TRBV27,TRBJ2-1,-,CASSLFARGLAVGGNEQFF,TGTGCCAGCAGTTTATTCGCCAGGGGACTAGCGGTCGGTGGCAATGAGCAGTTCTTC
-,TRBV19,TRBJ2-7,-,CASSIGFSSYEQYF,TGTGCCAGTAGTATAGGTTTCTCCTCCTACGAGCAGTACTTC
TRBD2,TRBV9,TRBJ2-2,-,CASSVVSSGVQGELFF,TGTGCCAGCAGCGTCGTGAGCAGCGGGGTCCAGGGGGAGCTGTTTTTT
TRBD1,TRBV6-6,TRBJ1-5,-,CASSWTGRANQPQHF,TGTGCCAGCAGTTGGACAGGAAGGGCCAATCAGCCCCAGCATTTT
-,TRBV15,TRBJ1-4,-,CATSRTTGNEKLFF,TGTGCCACCAGCAGAACGACAGGCAATGAAAAACTGTTTTTT
TRBD2,TRBV3-1/TRBV3-2,TRBJ2-1,-,CASSRLAGGNEQFF,TGTGCCAGCAGCCGACTAGCGGGGGGAAATGAGCAGTTCTTC
TRBD1,TRBV5-1,TRBJ2-1,few,CASSPGQGFYNEQFF,TGCGCCAGCAGCCCGGGACAGGGTTTCTACAATGAGCAGTTCTTC
-,TRBV19,TRBJ2-3,-,CASSIGQAGDTQYF,TGTGCCAGTAGTATTGGTCAGGCGGGGGATACGCAGTATTTT
-,TRBV21-1,TRBJ1-5,-,CASTLGGTGSNQPQHF,TGTGCCAGCACCCTAGGGGGGACAGGGAGCAATCAGCCCCAGCATTTT
TRBD1,TRBV7-2,TRBJ1-6,-,CASSLRSTGTNSPLHF,TGTGCCAGCAGCTTAAGGTCGACAGGGACAAATTCACCCCTCCACTTT
-,TRBV27,TRBJ1-6,-,CASSLIGTWGNSPLHF,TGTGCCAGCAGTTTAATTGGGACATGGGGCAATTCACCCCTCCACTTT
TRBD2,TRBV28,TRBJ2-7,-,CASSILAGWGEQYF,TGTGCCAGCAGTATACTAGCGGGCTGGGGGGAGCAGTACTTC
-,TRBV3-1/TRBV3-2,TRBJ2-7,few,CASSHRGSYEQYF,TGTGCCAGCAGCCATCGGGGTTCCTACGAGCAGTACTTC
TRBD2,TRBV10-3,TRBJ2-5,-,CAIRGTSGAQETQYF,TGTGCCATCAGGGGGACTAGCGGGGCACAAGAGACCCAGTACTTC
TRBD2,TRBV7-6,TRBJ2-3,once,CASSHRLAGGTDTQYF,TGTGCCAGCAGCCATCGACTAGCGGGGGGCACAGATACGCAGTATTTT
-,TRBV15,TRBJ2-4,-,CATSRLTFLDIQYF,TGTGCCACCAGCAGACTCACATTCTTGGACATTCAGTACTTC
-,TRBV29-1,TRBJ2-1,-,CSAADGLLGLNEQFF,TGCAGCGCCGCGGACGGATTACTAGGTTTAAATGAGCAGTTCTTC
-,TRBV28,TRBJ1-5,few,CASSLTTGTNQPQHF,TGTGCCAGCAGTTTAACTACAGGGACCAATCAGCCCCAGCATTTT
-,TRBV5-1,TRBJ1-5,-,CASRGGVNQPQHF,TGCGCCAGCAGGGGAGGGGTCAATCAGCCCCAGCATTTT
-,TRBV18,TRBJ2-3,-,CASSNLALTDTQYF,TGTGCCAGCTCAAATCTAGCGCTCACAGATACGCAGTATTTT
-,TRBV19,TRBJ2-1,-,CASRRLASAEQFF,TGTGCCAGTAGAAGGCTAGCCTCCGCTGAGCAGTTCTTC
TRBD1,TRBV15,TRBJ2-5,-,CATSRTYGGQGETQYF,TGTGCCACCAGCAGAACGTATGGGGGACAGGGAGAGACCCAGTACTTC
-,TRBV20-1,TRBJ1-1,-,CSAGDREAFF,TGCAGTGCTGGAGACAGAGAAGCTTTCTTT
-,TRBV6-5,TRBJ2-6,-,CASSSDSPTGANVLTF,TGTGCCAGCAGTTCCGACAGCCCCACTGGGGCCAACGTCCTGACTTTC
-,TRBV4-2,TRBJ2-2,few,CASSRDRVEDTGELFF,TGTGCCAGCAGTCGAGACCGGGTAGAAGACACCGGGGAGCTGTTTTTT
-,TRBV2,TRBJ2-5,-,CASSVGLALYF,TGTGCCAGCAGCGTTGGACTCGCCCTATACTTC
-,TRBV25-1,TRBJ1-2,few,CASSESGMNYGYTF,TGTGCCAGCAGTGAATCGGGTATGAACTATGGCTACACCTTC
TRBD1,TRBV6-6,TRBJ1-4,-,CASRTSRGPNEKLFF,TGTGCCAGCAGGACCTCCAGGGGGCCGAATGAAAAACTGTTTTTT
-,TRBV4-1,TRBJ2-7,-,CASSQVPSGREQYF,TGCGCCAGCAGCCAAGTCCCTAGTGGTCGCGAGCAGTACTTC
-,TRBV5-8,TRBJ2-4,-,CASSGRGGKNIQYF,TGTGCCAGCAGCGGCAGGGGTGGCAAAAACATTCAGTACTTC
-,TRBV4-2,TRBJ2-3,-,CASSQDYTDTQYF,TGTGCCAGCAGCCAAGACTATACAGATACGCAGTATTTT
-,TRBV18,TRBJ2-7,-,CASSPPTSGRSDEQYF,TGTGCCAGCTCACCACCGACAAGCGGGCGATCAGACGAGCAGTACTTC
TRBD2,TRBV27,TRBJ2-7,-,CASRRTSGGTYEQYF,TGTGCCAGCAGAAGGACTAGCGGGGGCACCTACGAGCAGTACTTC
TRBD1,TRBV5-4,TRBJ1-1,-,CASSRQGGSEAFF,TGTGCCAGCAGCCGACAGGGAGGTTCTGAAGCTTTCTTT
-,TRBV3-1/TRBV3-2,TRBJ1-1,-,CASSQDRYSEAFF,TGTGCCAGCAGCCAAGATAGGTACAGCGAAGCTTTCTTT
TRBD2,TRBV5-1,TRBJ2-1,-,CASSLPASGNYNEQFF,TGCGCCAGCAGCTTGCCGGCTAGCGGGAATTACAATGAGCAGTTCTTC
-,TRBV11-3,TRBJ2-5,-,CASSSTRKETQYF,TGTGCCAGCAGCTCCACAAGAAAAGAGACCCAGTACTTC
-,TRBV28,TRBJ1-2,-,CASSLGTSVGYTF,TGTGCCAGCAGTTTAGGGACATCGGTTGGCTACACCTTC
TRBD2,TRBV2,TRBJ2-3,once,CASSMREGRDTQYF,TGTGCCAGCAGTATGAGGGAGGGCAGAGATACGCAGTATTTT
-,TRBV9,TRBJ1-1,-,CASSVGEGVFTEAFF,TGTGCCAGCAGCGTAGGGGAGGGGGTGTTCACTGAAGCTTTCTTT
-,TRBV4-1,TRBJ2-3,-,CASSQEVREPRTDTQYF,TGCGCCAGCAGCCAAGAGGTCAGGGAACCTCGCACAGATACGCAGTATTTT